This TCR beta chain originates from a study of cytomegalovirus exposure and HLA in healthy donors. The study's findings and limits: Among immune exposure information, only CMV serostatus was available. In an earlier analysis, in 620 or so donors, most V segments appeared productive either ~87% or ~30% of the time.

The PCR contained 60 Vbeta and 13 Jbeta primers. Libraries were prepared by immunoSEQ multiplex PCR; TCRdb keeps only in-frame clonotypes and omits some of them. The top ten clones hold about 3% of a sample with about 200,000 clones, 70% to 90% of them seen once. With regard to this clone: Its antigen is not identified.

The TCR comes from a man aged 25 to 40 in good health and CMV-seronegative. Source material: PBMCs.

For the CDR3, the DNA is TGTGCCAGCAGCTCGGGACAGGGGGCGAGTGAGCAGTTCTTC. Translation: CASSSGQGASEQFF. V usage is TRBV7-3 and J usage is TRBJ2-1; 12 nucleotides align to TRBD1. This CDR3 comprises 14 residues. V was clipped by 4 bases and J by 9 bases; unmatched bases: 4. Germline CDR1 and CDR2: SGHTA and FQGTGA.